This record looks at one TCR beta chain sequence and its context. Which antigen it targets is not known. Base qualities are not recorded, but no much larger clone differs from it by a single base. The library came from RACE. The reads were generated on a NextSeq 500. Library preparation attached unique molecular identifiers to individual cDNA molecules for quantitative, reproducible TCR counting. Both TCR alpha and TCR beta chains were sequenced from each blood RNA sample. The study's processing was this. Samples had a median of roughly 100,000 TCRs, with a range from roughly 23,224 to 750,000. V, J and CDR3 annotation of the TCR reads was carried out using the Decombinator software suite. For the PS versus PT1 abundance plots, all samples were subsampled to the same number of TCRs (28,000). TCRs were defined as expanded if absent before sensitization and observed at least eight times at the 2-week time point. TCRdb trimmed public reads at Q25 via fastp, called clones via MiXCR and kept in-frame beta chains. Rows with one shared CDR3 protein collapse into an entry with the most common genes and DNA. TCRdb's processing, not the authors' own work, is the source of the V and J calls. This sample has about 120,000 distinct CDR3 sequences in its table, and around 15% of those were observed once. The ten largest clones take up over 0.85% of the sample.

The sample comes from a study of human T cells and chemical hapten exposure (dated by TCRdb to the early 2020s). Describing the broader study: For sensitization, 2% DPC in acetone was applied to a 2 cm by 2 cm area of upper inner arm skin. Patients additionally received weekly therapeutic DPC doses to the scalp throughout the approximately 25-week study period. Patch testing was done on the upper back using Finn chambers containing 0.01% DPC, and results were scored after 6 days according to International Contact Dermatitis Research Group standards. Alopecia areata with under or over 50% scalp involvement, alopecia totalis and alopecia universalis were represented in the patient cohort, which was mostly female. The libraries were sequenced as a pool, and the TCR yield per sample differed mostly because of small variations in library volumes within the pool. This study followed changes in the peripheral blood TCR repertoire in vivo during primary and secondary sensitization of alopecia patients to the hapten diphenylcyclopropenone (DPC). Blood samples were taken from patients before sensitization (week 0) and at 2, 6 and about 24 weeks after DPC sensitization. Blood for TCR sequencing was provided by twenty-nine alopecia patients at one to four time points (pre-sensitization, 2, 6 and 24 weeks). Results the study describes overall, beyond this receptor: DPC sensitization did not change the number of TCRs with a frequency above 1 in 1000, and there was no evidence of changes in global repertoire structure. Alopecia, a presumed autoimmune disease, was present in all patients, so the immune response of the patients might differ from that of healthy individuals. The number of PT1 expanded TCRs positively correlated with patch test score, significant at thresholds 8, 16 and 32 but not 4. Repeated subsampling changed both the strength of the expansion versus patch-test correlation and the threshold at which the correlation became significant. Expanded TCRs formed significantly more large CDR3 similarity clusters than pre-sensitization or healthy control sets, consistent with antigen-driven responses.

This specimen's time point label, interpreted: patch test 1, 2 weeks after DPC sensitization. Explained via the paper, the treatment or condition label denotes: therapeutic diphenylcyclopropenone sensitization with weekly scalp DPC. Blood at each patch-test visit was drawn before the patch test was applied. Eligible patients were aged 18 to 70, diagnosed with alopecia, deemed suitable for DPC therapy, and excluded if pregnant. Total RNA was isolated from unfractionated whole blood collected in Tempus Blood RNA tubes. V lost 5 bases and J lost 6 bases; the stretch between them is 13 bases long. CDR1 and CDR2 (SGHTA, FQGNSA) derive from the germline V gene. The CDR3, from cysteine to phenylalanine, totals 13 residues. The DNA shown is the 39-base CDR3, in frame from base 1.

The sequence joins TRBV7-2 to TRBJ1-1; the D gene is perhaps TRBD1, from 6 matching bases. The sample consisted of whole blood, taken in connection with sensitization to the hapten diphenylcyclopropenone (DPC). The clonotype originates from a man aged 18 to 30 with alopecia areata. Some clones in this sample may be carry-over from other donors' samples. The CDR3 here reads CASSLSGAPEAFF. The nucleotide sequence is given as TGTGCCAGCAGCCTCTCAGGGGCCCCTGAAGCTTTCTTT.